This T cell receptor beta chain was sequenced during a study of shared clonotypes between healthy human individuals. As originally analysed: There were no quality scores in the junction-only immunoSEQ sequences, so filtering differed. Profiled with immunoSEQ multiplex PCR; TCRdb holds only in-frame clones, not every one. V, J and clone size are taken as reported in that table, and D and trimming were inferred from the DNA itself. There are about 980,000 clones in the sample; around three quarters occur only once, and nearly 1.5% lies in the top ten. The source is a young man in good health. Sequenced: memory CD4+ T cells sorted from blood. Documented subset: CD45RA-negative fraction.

The chain's CDR3 is CASSERDRGRETQYF. The CDR3 DNA is TGTGCCAGCAGTGAACGGGACAGGGGAAGAGAGACCCAGTACTTC. The chain has TRBV25-1 and TRBJ2-5; 10 bases fit TRBD1. The junction had 4 bases not matched to a gene; V was cut back by 2 bases and J by 4 bases. The CDR3 length is 15 residues. Per the germline V gene, CDR1 is MGHDK and CDR2 is SYGVNS.